The next 27 T cell receptor beta chains were all read from a single sample in a study of cytomegalovirus exposure and HLA in healthy donors. Primers for the PCR totalled 60 Vbeta and 13 Jbeta. Sequenced by immunoSEQ multiplex PCR; TCRdb stores in-frame clones only, minus some. The sample consists of about 150,000 clones, around 72% of them appearing once. The sequenced sample consisted of PBMCs. The receptors stem from a man aged 35-49 years in good health and CMV-seronegative.

The chain has TRBV18 and TRBJ1-3; tentative D call: TRBD1 (5 bases). Germline CDR1 and CDR2: KGHSH and LQKENI. Trimming stripped 3 bases from V and 2 bases from J, with 17 bases between. The CDR3 extends over 17 amino acids. The CDR3: CASSPTRAGTAGNTIYF. CDR3 DNA sequence: TGTGCCAGCTCACCCACGAGGGCGGGGACCGCTGGAAACACCATATATTTT.

This clone has just a few counts. The rearrangement joins TRBV10-3 to TRBJ1-2; weak D call: TRBD1 (6 bases). Trimming left V 0 bases short and J 5 bases short, with 16 bases between. The CDR3 consists of 16 residues. CDR1 is ENHRY and CDR2 is SYGVKD in the germline V gene. CDR3 residues: CAISESSPAGEYGYTF. In DNA, the CDR3 is TGTGCCATCAGTGAGTCGTCCCCGGCAGGGGAATATGGCTACACCTTC.

The chain employs TRBV19 and TRBJ2-7; the match to TRBD1 covers 8 bases. The germline V gene encodes CDR1 LNHDA and CDR2 SQIVND (reference sequence). This CDR3 is 14 amino acids long. Losses at the gene ends were 6 bases for V and 2 bases for J; bases not matched to a gene: 6. CDR3: CASRRTGSTYEQYF. The DNA for the CDR3 is TGTGCCAGTAGAAGGACAGGGAGTACCTACGAGCAGTACTTC.

The chain employs TRBV30 and TRBJ1-5, with D perhaps matching TRBD1 (6 bases). CDR1 and CDR2 from the germline V gene are GTSNPN and SVGIG (reference sequence). Deletions cut 5 bases from V and 0 bases from J, with 14 bases between. The CDR3 is 15 residues long. The CDR3 DNA is TGTGCCTGGGGTAACAGGGTTCATAGCAATCAGCCCCAGCATTTT. It is translated as CAWGNRVHSNQPQHF.

This clone has just a few counts. V is TRBV5-6 and J is TRBJ2-1; D is ambiguous. V lost 0 bases to trimming and J lost 7 bases, with 5 bases between them. The germline V gene encodes CDR1 SGHDT and CDR2 YYEEEE. The CDR3 contains 12 residues. Here the CDR3 reads CASSLVQNEQFF. CDR3 coding DNA: TGTGCCAGCAGCTTGGTTCAGAATGAGCAGTTCTTC.

V gene TRBV19 combines with J gene TRBJ1-1; D not certain. The V and J ends lost 1 base and 1 base respectively, with 10 bases between them. The CDR3 totals 15 residues. Germline-derived CDR1 and CDR2 are LNHDA and SQIVND (reference sequence). CDR3 in DNA: TGTGCCAGTAGTATAGGTAACAGACCGAACACTGAAGCTTTCTTT. Its protein is CASSIGNRPNTEAFF.

The chain couples TRBV15 to TRBJ1-5; a possible D gene is TRBD1 (6 bases). With 6 bases removed from V and 0 bases from J, the gap between germline ends came to 12 bases. The CDR3 covers 15 residues. Germline V gene lookup returns CDR1 LNHNV and CDR2 YYDKDF (reference sequence). CDR3 sequence reads: CATSYGQNSNQPQHF. The DNA of the CDR3 is TGTGCCACCAGTTACGGACAGAATAGCAATCAGCCCCAGCATTTT.

The V call is TRBV5-1, the J call TRBJ2-1; D may be TRBD2 (6 bases). CDR1 is SGHRS, CDR2 YFSETQ, per germline. Trimming shortened V by 2 bases and J by 10 bases, and 10 bases separated the two germline ends. The CDR3 is made up of 12 amino acids. CDR3 bases: TGCGCCAGCAGCTTTCAGGGAGGCGAGCAGTTCTTC. It codes for CASSFQGGEQFF. Supplemented by reference TRBV5-1 and TRBJ2-1, the full variable domain reads KAGVTQTPRYLIKTRGQQVTLSCSPISGHRSVSWYQQTPGQGLQFLFEYFSETQRNKGNFPGRFSGRQFSNSRSEMNVSTLELGDSALYLCASSFQGGEQFFGPGTRLTVL.

In its sample, this clone was seen a few times. The V call is TRBV2, the J call TRBJ1-6; tentatively, D is TRBD1 (5 bases). The germline gives CDR1 SNHLY, CDR2 FYNNEI. There are 15 residues in the CDR3. V was shortened by 1 base and J by 4 bases, with 8 bases between the two germline ends. The CDR3 loop is CASSEGGVYNSPLHF. Here the CDR3 DNA reads TGTGCCAGCAGTGAAGGGGGGGTTTATAATTCACCCCTCCACTTT.

V usage is TRBV18 and J usage is TRBJ2-1; 7 nucleotides match TRBD2. Germline V gene data show CDR1 as KGHSH and CDR2 as LQKENI. V gave up 1 base and J gave up 6 bases; unmatched junction bases: 12. This CDR3 is built from 17 residues. The CDR3 sequence is CASSPLDLDGGSNEQFF. Here the CDR3 DNA reads TGTGCCAGCTCACCACTTGATTTGGACGGGGGGTCCAATGAGCAGTTCTTC.

The chain employs TRBV12-5 and TRBJ1-1, with 8 bases matching TRBD1. The trim removed 1 base at V and 7 bases at J, leaving 14 bases unmatched. This CDR3 is 17 amino acids long. In germline, CDR1 is LGHNT, CDR2 FRNRAP. CDR3 amino acids: CASGLALSDRDTSEAFF. In DNA form, the CDR3 reads TGTGCTAGTGGTTTGGCCCTCTCGGACAGGGACACTAGTGAAGCTTTCTTT.

J is TRBJ2-5 and V is TRBV7-2; 8 nucleotides agree with TRBD1. The CDR3 is 15 amino acids. With V trimmed by 4 bases and J by 2 bases, 6 bases remained unmatched. The germline V gene encodes CDR1 SGHTA and CDR2 FQGNSA. Here the CDR3 reads CASSWGTGRQETQYF. CDR3 bases: TGTGCCAGCAGCTGGGGGACAGGCCGACAAGAGACCCAGTACTTC.

This chain joins TRBV6-5 and TRBJ2-7; 8 bases match TRBD2. The CDR3 spans 14 residues. The junction had 7 bases not matched to a gene; V was cut back by 6 bases and J by 3 bases. Germline V gene data show CDR1 as MNHEY and CDR2 as SVGAGI. CDR3 sequence: CASSRTSWNYEQYF. The CDR3 DNA follows: TGTGCCAGCAGCCGGACTAGCTGGAACTACGAGCAGTACTTC.

In its sample, this clone was seen a few times. The chain joins TRBV9 to TRBJ2-7, with D possibly being TRBD2 (6 bases). V shed 4 bases and J shed 7 bases, with 12 bases lying between them. The CDR3 loop spans 12 amino acids. Germline V gives CDR1 SGDLS, CDR2 YYNGEE. In DNA form, the CDR3 reads TGTGCCAGCAGCCTCGGGGGTGGGGAGCAGTACTTC. As protein: CASSLGGGEQYF. The whole variable domain, remainder taken from reference TRBV9 and TRBJ2-7, is DSGVTQTPKHLITATGQRVTLRCSPRSGDLSVYWYQQSLDQGLQFLIQYYNGEERAKGNILERFSAQQFPDLHSELNLSSLELGDSALYFCASSLGGGEQYFGPGTRLTVT.

The chain carries TRBV5-4 and TRBJ1-4; 8 nucleotides agree with TRBD1. Germline V lookup: CDR1 SGHNT, CDR2 YYREEE (reference sequence). Trimming removed 1 base from V and 4 bases from J; junction bases left unmatched: 6. The CDR3 is made up of 16 amino acids. CDR3 loop: CASSLSGQANNEKLFF. CDR3 DNA sequence: TGTGCCAGCAGCTTGTCGGGACAGGCAAATAATGAAAAACTGTTTTTT. Based on the CDR3 plus reference TRBV5-4 and TRBJ1-4, the full variable domain is ETGVTQSPTHLIKTRGQQVTLRCSSQSGHNTVSWYQQALGQGPQFIFQYYREEENGRGNFPPRFSGLQFPNYSSELNVNALELDDSALYLCASSLSGQANNEKLFFGSGTQLSVL.

There are a few counts of this clone. The genes are TRBV15 and TRBJ2-3, with 12 positions matching TRBD2. The CDR3 length is 15 residues. V trimming: 5 bases; J trimming: 5 bases; junction bases outside the gene matches: 5. Germline loops: CDR1 LNHNV, CDR2 YYDKDF (reference sequence). The DNA of the CDR3 is TGTGCCACCAGCCCTAGGACTAGCGGGGAAGATACGCAGTATTTT. Translating it yields CATSPRTSGEDTQYF. The full variable domain, rest sourced from reference TRBV15 and TRBJ2-3, is DAMVIQNPRYQVTQFGKPVTLSCSQTLNHNVMYWYQQKSSQAPKLLFHYYDKDFNNEADTPDNFQSRRPNTSFCFLDIRSPGLGDTAMYLCATSPRTSGEDTQYFGPGTRLTVL.

Only a few counts were recorded for this clone. A read error may account for a junction end that differs from germline. CDR3 residues: CASSQFRNYGYPF. The CDR3 coding sequence is TGTGCCAGCAGCCAGTTCCGGAACTATGGCTACCCCTTC. This chain uses TRBV4-2 with TRBJ1-2; unclear D gene. Germline loops: CDR1 LGHNA, CDR2 YNFKEQ. The CDR3 covers 13 residues.

This chain connects TRBV5-1 to TRBJ2-1; 12 bases are a match to TRBD1. The CDR3 sequence is 14 residues long. The germline V gene encodes CDR1 SGHRS and CDR2 YFSETQ. With V trimmed by 2 bases and J by 8 bases, 2 bases remained unmatched. CDR3 sequence reads: CASSLGTGGYEQFF. The CDR3 DNA follows: TGCGCCAGCAGCTTAGGGACAGGGGGCTATGAGCAGTTCTTC.

This clone is a singleton in its sample. The V and J genes are TRBV7-2 and TRBJ1-1, with D possibly matching TRBD1 (6 bases). The V gene lost 5 bases and the J gene lost 3 bases, with 16 bases spanning the gap. This CDR3 comprises 15 residues. Looked up from germline, CDR1 is SGHTA and CDR2 is FQGNSA. CDR3 nucleotides: TGTGCCAGCAGCACCACCGGGGACATCGACACTGAAGCTTTCTTT. As protein: CASSTTGDIDTEAFF.

In its sample, this clone was seen once. V is TRBV5-4 and J is TRBJ1-1, with TRBD1 matching 7 bases. The CDR3 contains 12 residues. V was clipped by 4 bases and J by 9 bases; unmatched bases: 6. CDR1 is SGHNT and CDR2 is YYREEE in the germline V gene (reference sequence). The chain's CDR3 is CASSLLDRKAFF. CDR3 DNA sequence: TGTGCCAGCAGCCTGTTGGACAGGAAAGCTTTCTTT.

The V gene is TRBV5-6, the J gene TRBJ2-7; the match to TRBD2 covers 11 bases. V lost 0 bases, J lost 3 bases, and 2 bases stayed unmatched. The germline gives CDR1 SGHDT, CDR2 YYEEEE. The CDR3 is 15 residues long. The CDR3 loop reads CASSLGLAGGYEQYF. The CDR3 DNA reads as TGTGCCAGCAGCTTGGGGCTAGCGGGAGGCTACGAGCAGTACTTC.

This sequence joins TRBV7-3 and TRBJ2-1; 8 bases match TRBD2. Looked up from germline, CDR1 is SGHTA and CDR2 is FQGTGA. This CDR3 is built from 15 residues. V dropped 3 bases and J dropped 3; count of bases not matched to a gene: 4. CDR3 residues: CASSFGGGLYNEQFF. The CDR3 coding sequence is TGTGCCAGCAGCTTCGGCGGGGGGCTCTACAATGAGCAGTTCTTC. Combining the CDR3 with reference TRBV7-3 and TRBJ2-1 gives the whole variable domain GAGVSQTPSNKVTEKGKYVELRCDPISGHTALYWYRQSLGQGPEFLIYFQGTGAADDSGLPNDRFFAVRPEGSVSTLKIQRTERGDSAVYLCASSFGGGLYNEQFFGPGTRLTVL.

This clone appeared a single time. The J gene is TRBJ2-7, the V gene TRBV28, with a possible D match to TRBD2 (6 bases). This CDR3 spans 13 amino acids. V was trimmed by 6 bases and J by 3 bases, leaving 12 bases between them. Germline assignment: CDR1 MDHEN and CDR2 SYDVKM. CDR3 residues: CASSQDGSYEQYF. The CDR3 DNA is TGTGCCAGCAGCCAAGACGGGAGCTACGAGCAGTACTTC. Full variable domain (rest looked up from reference TRBV28 and TRBJ2-7): DVKVTQSSRYLVKRTGEKVFLECVQDMDHENMFWYRQDPGLGLRLIYFSYDVKMKEKGDIPEGYSVSREKKERFSLILESASTNQTSMYLCASSQDGSYEQYFGPGTRLTVT.

V gene TRBV6-5 combines with J gene TRBJ1-1; 8 bases line up with TRBD1. CDR3 length equals 13 residues. Germline V lookup: CDR1 MNHEY, CDR2 SVGAGI. Germline trimming cut 4 bases from V and 4 bases from J; bases unmatched to any gene: 2. CDR3 coding DNA: TGTGCCAGCAGTTGGACAGGGCTCACTGAAGCTTTCTTT. Its protein is CASSWTGLTEAFF.

This clone was seen once. This chain joins TRBV15 and TRBJ2-1; TRBD2 agrees at 10 bases. Unmatched junction bases numbered 7, after V lost 5 bases and J lost 6 bases. The CDR3 extends over 15 amino acids. Germline CDR1 reads LNHNV; CDR2 reads YYDKDF (reference sequence). This CDR3 reads CATSPRASGGNEQFF. CDR3 sequence (DNA): TGTGCCACCAGCCCGAGGGCTAGCGGGGGCAATGAGCAGTTCTTC.

The CDR3 loop is CASSYSGTGFEKLFF. For the CDR3, the DNA is TGTGCCAGCAGTTACTCGGGGACAGGGTTTGAAAAACTGTTTTTT. The rearrangement uses TRBV6-6 and TRBJ1-4; 9 bases line up with TRBD1. V gave up 0 bases and J gave up 7 bases; unmatched junction bases: 3. The germline V gene has CDR1 MNHNY and CDR2 SVGAGI (reference sequence). The CDR3 totals 15 residues.

The gene calls are TRBV7-2 and TRBJ1-3; maybe TRBD1 (5 bases). CDR3 length: 17 amino acids. Looked up from germline, CDR1 is SGHTA and CDR2 is FQGNSA. Trimming stripped 0 bases from V and 0 bases from J, with 12 bases between. The CDR3 DNA reads TGTGCCAGCAGCTTAGCGCCCTACAGGAGCTCTGGAAACACCATATATTTT. Its protein is CASSLAPYRSSGNTIYF.